The table lists the clone carrying this T cell receptor (beta chain) with a few counts. Its antigen is not known. Library preparation tagged each individual cDNA molecule with a unique molecular identifier. Original analysis: Samples ranged from roughly 20,000 to 750,000 TCRs, with a median of 95,638. TCRdb re-called the RACE reads through MiXCR, storing one row per CDR3 protein. TCRdb's processing, not the authors', yielded these V and J calls. Seen here are over 35,000 distinct CDR3 sequences, about 3.7% observed once, and the top ten hold about 6%. The sample belongs to a study of human T cells and chemical hapten exposure. Study background: Minor volume differences among pooled libraries chiefly drove per-sample TCR yield variation.

Findings and caveats of the study: DPC sensitization left the count of TCRs above 1 in 1000 unchanged.

The time point here: healthy volunteer bleed at 6 weeks. It was from unfractionated whole blood that total RNA was extracted. The CDR3 is 17 residues long. Per germline, CDR1 SGHTA and CDR2 FQGTGA. V shed 1 base and J shed 3 bases, with 16 bases lying between them. V and J are TRBV7-3 and TRBJ2-1; TRBD2 might be the D (7 bases). Source material: whole blood. This clonotype originated in a human donor in good health. Some clones in this sample may be carry-over from other donors' samples. CDR3 protein: CASSLRGGRALYNEQFF. CDR3 bases: TGTGCCAGCAGCTTAAGGGGGGGCAGGGCCCTCTACAATGAGCAGTTCTTC.